Each of the 30 T cell receptor beta chains below was sequenced from the same sample in a study of blood T cell repertoires in COVID-19. Produced via immunoSEQ multiplex PCR; TCRdb's table is partial and in-frame only. Among about 46,000 clones listed, over 75% were seen once. Input material: peripheral blood. Receptors originate from a man between 45 and 60 years old with acute or convalescent COVID-19.

The chain has TRBV6-5 and TRBJ2-5; D possibly corresponds to TRBD1 (6 bases). This CDR3 contains 15 residues. Germline loops: CDR1 MNHEY, CDR2 SVGAGI. V dropped 2 bases and J dropped 4 bases, with 14 bases sitting between them. CDR3 DNA: TGTGCCAGCAGTTACGGTCAGGACAGCAGAGAGACCCAGTACTTC. Its translation is CASSYGQDSRETQYF.

This sequence joins TRBV19 and TRBJ1-6; maybe TRBD1 (6 bases). The germline CDR1 and CDR2 sequences are LNHDA and SQIVND (reference sequence). The V end lost 5 bases, the J end lost 8 bases, and 10 bases lay between the germline ends. The CDR3 consists of 13 residues. This CDR3 reads CASSVGGDSPLHF. The DNA for the CDR3 is TGTGCCAGTAGTGTAGGGGGAGATTCACCCCTCCACTTT.

V usage is TRBV5-6 and J usage is TRBJ1-1; 9 bases map to TRBD1. This CDR3 is 16 amino acids long. Germline CDR1 and CDR2: SGHDT and YYEEEE. J gave up 4 bases and V 5 bases, and 12 bases lay outside the gene matches. CDR3 residues: CASSHSGTGRSTEAFF. The CDR3 DNA follows: TGTGCCAGCAGTCACTCCGGGACAGGGCGGTCCACTGAAGCTTTCTTT.

The chain combines TRBV3-1 (or the pseudogene TRBV3-2) with TRBJ2-7; the D gene is possibly TRBD2 (6 bases). V dropped 4 bases and J dropped 3 bases, with 22 bases sitting between them. Germline V CDR1 and CDR2: LGHDT, YNNKEL (reference sequence). This CDR3 is built from 17 residues. Here the CDR3 DNA reads TGTGCCAGCAGCCCCCACGGGAGAGGGAATGGGGTCTACGAGCAGTACTTC. Translated: CASSPHGRGNGVYEQYF.

This clone was seen more than once but under ten times. The CDR3 DNA reads as TGTGCCAGCAGCTTGGGGGGGGACACAGATACGCAGTATTTT. Its translation is CASSLGGDTDTQYF. V is TRBV7-2 and J is TRBJ2-3, with 7 bases lining up with TRBD2. CDR1 SGHTA and CDR2 FQGNSA come from the germline V gene. CDR3 length: 14 amino acids. V lost 3 bases and J lost 2; bases outside the gene matches: 2.

The chain combines TRBV5-4 with TRBJ2-5, with 8 bases lining up with TRBD2. This CDR3 has 14 amino acids. V gave up 2 bases and J gave up 2 bases; unmatched junction bases: 2. Germline V gene data show CDR1 as SGHNT and CDR2 as YYREEE (reference sequence). CDR3 loop: CASSFSGGQETQYF. DNA for the CDR3: TGTGCCAGCAGCTTCTCGGGAGGGCAAGAGACCCAGTACTTC.

This clone has just one count. The rearrangement links TRBV18 to TRBJ2-3; 8 bases map to TRBD1. The CDR3 has 16 amino acids. V lost 3 bases, J lost 6 bases, and 11 bases stayed unmatched. Germline assignment: CDR1 KGHSH and CDR2 LQKENI. The CDR3 sequence: CASSPQRQGLGDTQYF. The CDR3 region has the DNA TGTGCCAGCTCACCCCAACGACAGGGGCTGGGGGATACGCAGTATTTT.

The chain joins TRBV4-2 to TRBJ2-1; 11 nucleotides align to TRBD2. CDR3 size: 14 residues. Germline loops: CDR1 LGHNA, CDR2 YNFKEQ. Trimming cost V 4 bases and J 8 bases; bases outside gene matches: 4. In DNA form, the CDR3 reads TGTGCCAGCAGCCCCACGACTAGCGGGGATGAGCAGTTCTTC. Encoded protein: CASSPTTSGDEQFF.

This clone was counted a single time. The chain carries TRBV7-9 and TRBJ1-4, with D possibly TRBD1 on 5 matching bases. The CDR3 loop spans 15 amino acids. V shed 1 base and J shed 8 bases, with 14 bases lying between them. Germline-derived CDR1 and CDR2 are SEHNR and FQNEAQ (reference sequence). DNA of the CDR3: TGTGCCAGCAGCTTAGTTGGGGGGATCGGGGAAAAACTGTTTTTT. This codes for CASSLVGGIGEKLFF.

This sequence joins TRBV2 and TRBJ2-7; 10 bases line up with TRBD2. The germline CDR1 and CDR2 sequences are SNHLY and FYNNEI. After removal of 5 bases from V and 12 bases from J, the junction contained 7 bases not matched to a gene. CDR3 length equals 12 residues. The CDR3 DNA follows: TGTGCCAGCAGTCGGCTAGCGGGAGATGGGTACTTC. It translates to CASSRLAGDGYF.

The chain's CDR3 is CATSDSGQYRQETQYF. CDR3 DNA: TGTGCCACCAGTGACAGCGGACAGTACCGCCAAGAGACCCAGTACTTC. J is TRBJ2-5 and V is TRBV24-1, with D perhaps matching TRBD1 (6 bases). Trimming cost V 4 bases and J 1 base, with 15 bases left between them. Germline CDR1 reads KGHDR; CDR2 reads SFDVKD. This CDR3 has 16 amino acids.

This clone has just a few counts. The CDR3 bases are TGTGCCAGCAGCTTGGGAGACGGGAACCCCTACGAGCAGTACTTC. This gives the protein CASSLGDGNPYEQYF. The chain employs TRBV5-8 and TRBJ2-7; a weak D match, TRBD2 (5 bases). With 0 bases removed from V and 2 bases from J, the gap between germline ends came to 12 bases. The CDR3 runs 15 residues. Germline V lookup: CDR1 SGHTS, CDR2 YDEGEE.

The chain has TRBV2 and TRBJ1-4; maybe TRBD1 (5 bases). The CDR3 sequence is 14 residues long. Germline assignment: CDR1 SNHLY and CDR2 FYNNEI. With 6 bases removed from V and 4 bases from J, the gap between germline ends came to 12 bases. This chain's CDR3 is CASSPGNFNEKLFF. In DNA form, the CDR3 reads TGTGCCAGCAGCCCAGGGAACTTTAATGAAAAACTGTTTTTT.

The CDR3 coding sequence is TGCGCCAGCAGCTTGTCTAGCGGGGGGACCAATGAGCAGTTCTTC. Protein: CASSLSSGGTNEQFF. The rearrangement links TRBV5-1 to TRBJ2-1; 11 positions agree with TRBD2. V lost 1 base to trimming and J lost 6 bases; unmatched junction nucleotides: 3. Germline V gene lookup returns CDR1 SGHRS and CDR2 YFSETQ. The length of the CDR3 is 15 residues.

This clone was observed a handful of times. For the CDR3, the DNA is TGTGCCAGCAATTCCGTATACGAGCAGTACTTC. Protein sequence: CASNSVYEQYF. This chain uses TRBV21-1 with TRBJ2-7; the table's D call, TRBD2, has no DNA check behind it. TRBV21-1 corresponds to a pseudogene. This CDR3 has 11 amino acids.

The chain uses TRBV7-9 and TRBJ2-5; 8 bases align to TRBD1. This CDR3 region has 14 residues. Germline lookup yields CDR1 SEHNR and CDR2 FQNEAQ (reference sequence). V lost 3 bases and J lost 2; bases outside the gene matches: 2. The CDR3 region is CASSFGQGQETQYF. CDR3 DNA: TGTGCCAGCAGCTTCGGACAGGGACAAGAGACCCAGTACTTC.

The rearrangement uses TRBV30 and TRBJ1-1; tentative D call: TRBD1 (5 bases). The CDR3 contains 13 residues. The V gene lost 0 bases and the J gene lost 9 bases, with 14 bases spanning the gap. Germline V CDR1 and CDR2: GTSNPN, SVGIG (reference sequence). CDR3 DNA sequence: TGTGCCTGGAGTGTTGACAGTCGCACCCAAGCTTTCTTT. It translates to CAWSVDSRTQAFF.

The chain uses TRBV12-3 or TRBV12-4 and TRBJ1-6; D unclear. This CDR3 region has 13 residues. Between the trimmed V and J ends, which lost 6 bases and 7 bases, there was a span of 10 bases. The CDR3 nucleotides read TGTGCCAGCAGGAGGGTCCTAAATTCACCCCTCCACTTT. It encodes CASRRVLNSPLHF.

The rearrangement joins TRBV16 to TRBJ2-7; maybe TRBD1 (6 bases). Trimming left V 3 bases short and J 9 bases short, with 21 bases between. This CDR3 contains 15 residues. From germline, CDR1 is KGHSY and CDR2 FQNENV. DNA for the CDR3: TGTGCCAGCAGCCAGCCCGGGACACCCCTACGAGGGCAGTACTTC. It yields the protein CASSQPGTPLRGQYF.

This chain uses TRBV9 with TRBJ1-6; D possibly corresponds to TRBD1 (5 bases). The germline V gene has CDR1 SGDLS and CDR2 YYNGEE. This CDR3 comprises 14 residues. V lost 3 bases to trimming and J lost 7 bases, with 11 bases between them. The DNA of the CDR3 is TGTGCCAGCAGCGCGATGACAGACAATTCACCCCTCCACTTT. Encoded protein: CASSAMTDNSPLHF.

The V gene is TRBV15, the J gene TRBJ2-2; 7 bases agree with TRBD2. Germline V gene lookup returns CDR1 LNHNV and CDR2 YYDKDF (reference sequence). CDR3 length equals 19 residues. The V and J ends lost 4 bases and 8 bases, in that order; junction bases with no gene match: 22. CDR3 coding DNA: TGTGCCACCAGCACTACTGGGGCTAGCGGCCCTTCATTATGGGGGGAGCTGTTTTTT. As protein: CATSTTGASGPSLWGELFF.

This clone was observed a single time. The chain links TRBV30 to TRBJ1-1; D remains ambiguous. Per germline, CDR1 GTSNPN and CDR2 SVGIG (reference sequence). The CDR3 is 15 residues long. The V end was cut by 4 bases, the J end by 3 bases, with 18 bases between. This CDR3 reads CAWTTLDDKHTEAFF. The CDR3 DNA reads as TGTGCCTGGACCACCCTCGACGACAAGCACACTGAAGCTTTCTTT.

This clone was observed a single time. V usage is TRBV19 and J usage is TRBJ2-1; 11 nucleotides agree with TRBD1. There are 14 residues in the CDR3. Germline V lookup: CDR1 LNHDA, CDR2 SQIVND (reference sequence). With 5 bases clipped from V and 6 bases from J, the junction kept 3 bases outside the gene matches. The DNA of the CDR3 is TGTGCCAGTAGTGGACAGGGGGCGGGCAATGAGCAGTTCTTC. Amino acids: CASSGQGAGNEQFF.

J is TRBJ1-1 and V is TRBV9; D might be TRBD1 (6 bases). The CDR3 sequence is 16 residues long. The germline gives CDR1 SGDLS, CDR2 YYNGEE. Trimming removed 4 bases from V and 1 base from J, with 17 bases in between. This CDR3 is CASSPEQGLGNTEAFF. The DNA for the CDR3 is TGTGCCAGCAGCCCGGAACAGGGCTTGGGGAACACTGAAGCTTTCTTT.

This clone was counted once. The chain joins TRBV28 to TRBJ1-3, with D possibly TRBD1 on 6 matching bases. The CDR3 sequence is 16 residues long. Deletions cut 6 bases from V and 1 base from J, with 16 bases between. Germline-derived CDR1 and CDR2 are MDHEN and SYDVKM. Here the CDR3 reads CASRRDQTGSGNTIYF. The CDR3 DNA is TGTGCCAGCAGACGAGACCAGACAGGTTCTGGAAACACCATATATTTT.

V gene TRBV19 combines with J gene TRBJ2-3, with TRBD2 as a possible D gene (5 bases). The V end was cut by 2 bases, the J end by 3 bases, with 9 bases between. The germline CDR1 and CDR2 sequences are LNHDA and SQIVND (reference sequence). The CDR3 is 14 amino acids. The CDR3 region has the DNA TGTGCCAGTAGTATAAGTTCGGGAACAGATACGCAGTATTTT. This gives the protein CASSISSGTDTQYF.

With regard to this clone: Additional DNA sequences in this sample encode the identical CDR3. The rearrangement joins TRBV4-1 to TRBJ1-5, with D hard to call. Germline V gives CDR1 MGHRA, CDR2 YSYEKL. This CDR3 has 14 residues. Trimming shortened V by 0 bases and J by 5 bases, and 8 bases separated the two germline ends. CDR3 bases: TGCGCCAGCAGCCAAGATCCCGGGGATCAGCCCCAGCATTTT. This codes for CASSQDPGDQPQHF.

This sequence joins TRBV18 and TRBJ1-4; D remains unclear. The V gene's germline CDR1 is KGHSH and CDR2 LQKENI. The CDR3 is 16 amino acids. Trimming took 6 bases from V and 5 from J, leaving 19 bases between them. For the CDR3, the DNA is TGTGCCAGCTCCAGAGGGTTGTGGATGACAAATGAAAAACTGTTTTTT. Residues: CASSRGLWMTNEKLFF. The full variable domain, rest sourced from reference TRBV18 and TRBJ1-4, is NAGVMQNPRHLVRRRGQEARLRCSPMKGHSHVYWYRQLPEEGLKFMVYLQKENIIDESGMPKERFSAEFPKEGPSILRIQQVVRGDSAAYFCASSRGLWMTNEKLFFGSGTQLSVL.

V usage is TRBV6-2 or TRBV6-3 and J usage is TRBJ1-5; D remains unclear. The germline V and J ends were trimmed by 2 bases and 4 bases, with 9 bases remaining between them. CDR1 and CDR2 from the germline V gene are MNHEY and SVGEGT. This CDR3 contains 14 residues. The CDR3 loop is CASSYGQQNQPQHF. In nucleotides, the CDR3 is TGTGCCAGCAGTTACGGGCAGCAGAATCAGCCCCAGCATTTT.

V and J are TRBV5-4 and TRBJ2-2; D ambiguous. V lost 2 bases to trimming and J lost 3 bases, with 8 bases between them. The CDR3 length is 14 residues. Germline V CDR1 and CDR2: SGHNT, YYREEE (reference sequence). This chain's CDR3 is CASSLGEDTGELFF. In DNA form, the CDR3 reads TGTGCCAGCAGCTTAGGAGAGGACACCGGGGAGCTGTTTTTT.